The 29 T cell receptor beta chains presented below share a single source sample, sequenced in a study of T cells in Graves' hyperthyroidism and ophthalmopathy. It was RNA transcripts that yielded the amplified TCR beta CDR3 regions. When the TCR CDR3 underwent first-round RT-PCR, the HTBI primer set was used. TCRdb itself ran the multiplex PCR reads through MiXCR, one entry per CDR3 protein. This sample has 470,000 or so distinct CDR3 sequences, with less than 25% found just once. The sequenced sample consisted of blood. The receptors shown here come from a man younger than 30 with Graves' hyperthyroidism.

This clonotype was observed at least ten times. This chain links TRBV29-1 with TRBJ1-1; the match to TRBD1 covers 7 bases. Germline V gene lookup returns CDR1 SQVTM and CDR2 ANQGSEA. V was clipped by 0 bases and J by 1 base; unmatched bases: 2. The CDR3 runs 14 residues. CDR3 DNA sequence: TGCAGCGTTGAAGAGACAGGGTCGAACACTGAAGCTTTCTTT. Its protein product is CSVEETGSNTEAFF.

The CDR3 DNA is TGCGCCAGCGGTCGGGATACGAACACCGGGGAGCTGTTTTTT. The encoded protein is CASGRDTNTGELFF. This sequence joins TRBV10-2 and TRBJ2-2; D may be TRBD2 (5 bases). This CDR3 is built from 14 residues. Germline CDR1 reads WSHSY; CDR2 reads SAAADI. Trimming shortened V by 8 bases and J by 0 bases, and 10 bases separated the two germline ends.

This clonotype occurred many times. V is TRBV12-3 or TRBV12-4 and J is TRBJ1-2; 10 nucleotides line up with TRBD1. This CDR3 is built from 14 residues. The J segment lost 5 bases and the V segment lost 5 bases, leaving 5 bases of the junction unmatched. The CDR3, as DNA: TGTGCCAGCAGTCCGGACAGGGGGAGATATGGCTACACCTTC. Amino acids: CASSPDRGRYGYTF.

This clonotype was found many times. The chain recombines TRBV19 with TRBJ1-1; D is possibly TRBD1 (6 bases). CDR3 length: 14 amino acids. Germline V CDR1 and CDR2: LNHDA, SQIVND (reference sequence). V lost 5 bases and J 5 bases, leaving 15 bases between the germline ends. This CDR3 is CASSPGPQGTEAFF. DNA of the CDR3: TGTGCCAGTAGTCCGGGCCCTCAGGGGACTGAAGCTTTCTTT.

This clonotype was seen ten or more times. The CDR3 sequence: CASSLDGLNYEQYF. CDR3 sequence (DNA): TGTGCCAGCAGCTTAGATGGCTTAAACTACGAGCAGTACTTC. The chain recombines TRBV7-9 with TRBJ2-7; no definite D call. Trimming cost V 1 base and J 3 bases, with 10 bases left between them. This CDR3 region has 14 residues. Germline CDR1 is SEHNR and CDR2 is FQNEAQ (reference sequence).

The chain combines TRBV27 with TRBJ1-1; no clear D gene. The CDR3 consists of 12 residues. Germline CDR1 reads MNHEY; CDR2 reads SMNVEV (reference sequence). V was cut by 7 bases and J by 4 bases, with 10 bases left in between. The CDR3 sequence is CASKIPVTEAFF. CDR3 sequence (DNA): TGTGCCAGCAAGATACCCGTCACTGAAGCTTTCTTT.

This clonotype was observed a handful of times. The rearrangement uses TRBV20-1 and TRBJ2-7; D might be TRBD2 (7 bases). CDR1 and CDR2 from the germline V gene are DFQATT and SNEGSKA (reference sequence). This CDR3 comprises 14 residues. V shed 6 bases and J shed 1 base, with 16 bases lying between them. The CDR3 DNA reads as TGCAGTGCCCCGGAGGGGGAGGGTTCCTACGAGCAGTACTTC. Amino acids: CSAPEGEGSYEQYF.

The chain employs TRBV30 and TRBJ2-6; weak D call: TRBD2 (6 bases). Germline V CDR1 and CDR2: GTSNPN, SVGIG (reference sequence). The length of the CDR3 is 17 residues. V was trimmed by 1 base and J by 0 bases, leaving 13 bases between them. The CDR3, as DNA: TGTGCCTGGAGTGGGGGGGACCATTACTCTGGGGCCAACGTCCTGACTTTC. Translation gives CAWSGGDHYSGANVLTF.

This clonotype appeared a few times. CDR3 loop: CASSLNYRTYEQYF. The CDR3 region has the DNA TGTGCCAGCAGTTTAAATTACCGGACCTACGAGCAGTACTTC. The chain has TRBV28 and TRBJ2-7; D ambiguous. Trimming took 2 bases from V and 2 from J, leaving 10 bases between them. CDR3 length: 14 amino acids. The germline gives CDR1 MDHEN, CDR2 SYDVKM.

This clonotype was observed at least ten times. The DNA for the CDR3 is TGTGCCAGCAGTTTATCTATAGGGACCTACGAGCAGTACTTC. Protein sequence: CASSLSIGTYEQYF. This rearrangement joins TRBV27 to TRBJ2-7; D is uncertain. CDR1 is MNHEY and CDR2 is SMNVEV in the germline V gene (reference sequence). This CDR3 is built from 14 residues. V was pared by 0 bases and J by 2 bases, with 8 bases between.

This clonotype came up many times. The chain couples TRBV5-1 to TRBJ1-1; TRBD1 is a possible D gene (5 bases). The CDR3 contains 16 residues. CDR1 and CDR2 (germline): SGHRS, YFSETQ. V lost 3 bases to trimming and J lost 4 bases, with 19 bases between them. The CDR3 region is CASSSTLGVIGTEAFF. CDR3 DNA sequence: TGCGCCAGCAGCTCGACCCTAGGGGTGATCGGCACTGAAGCTTTCTTT.

The V and J genes are TRBV12-3 or TRBV12-4 and TRBJ1-1; TRBD1 agrees at 7 bases. The V and J ends lost 6 bases and 4 bases, in that order; junction bases with no gene match: 11. This CDR3 has 15 residues. CDR3 in DNA: TGTGCCAGCAGGGAGACAGGGCATCATAGCACTGAAGCTTTCTTT. Translating it yields CASRETGHHSTEAFF.

As concerns this clonotype: The CDR3 carries no conserved terminal phenylalanine or tryptophan, so it likely arises from a read error. The chain joins TRBV12-3 or TRBV12-4 to TRBJ1-1, with TRBD1 matching 9 bases. Trimming at V came to 4 bases and at J to 10 bases, leaving 4 bases not matched to a gene. CDR3 size: 12 residues. The CDR3 is CASSSSTGGAFS. CDR3 nucleotides: TGTGCCAGCAGTTCGTCGACAGGGGGAGCTTTCTCT.

The genes are TRBV2 and TRBJ2-2; D gene unclear. Germline lookup yields CDR1 SNHLY and CDR2 FYNNEI. V lost 7 bases and J 0 bases, leaving 9 bases between the germline ends. The CDR3 is made up of 14 amino acids. CDR3 loop: CASTTASNTGELFF. For the CDR3, the DNA is TGTGCCAGCACGACGGCTTCGAACACCGGGGAGCTGTTTTTT.

This clonotype was recorded at least ten times. The chain is built from TRBV2 and TRBJ1-5, with D perhaps matching TRBD1 (6 bases). The CDR3 has 16 residues. The germline V and J ends were trimmed by 8 bases and 1 base, with 18 bases remaining between them. Per the germline V gene, CDR1 is SNHLY and CDR2 is FYNNEI. The CDR3 coding sequence is TGTGCCAGCGAAATGGGGGGCGCCGGGAGCAATCAGCCCCAGCATTTT. Protein product: CASEMGGAGSNQPQHF.

This clonotype has ten or more counts. The chain links TRBV20-1 to TRBJ2-5; D might be TRBD2 (5 bases). CDR1 is DFQATT, CDR2 SNEGSKA, per germline (reference sequence). Between the trimmed V and J ends, which lost 4 bases and 7 bases, there was a span of 19 bases. The CDR3 extends over 14 amino acids. The CDR3 spells CSAIVMDSSWTQYF. The DNA for the CDR3 is TGCAGTGCTATAGTCATGGACTCCTCGTGGACCCAGTACTTC.

This clonotype was detected ten times or more. The chain combines TRBV2 with TRBJ1-1, with unresolved D. The CDR3 consists of 14 residues. Germline CDR1 reads SNHLY; CDR2 reads FYNNEI. The V and J ends lost 8 bases and 1 base respectively, with 14 bases between them. CDR3 sequence reads: CASSPGRRNTEAFF. CDR3 DNA sequence: TGTGCCAGCTCCCCTGGACGGAGGAACACTGAAGCTTTCTTT. Based on the CDR3 plus reference TRBV2 and TRBJ1-1, the full variable domain is EPEVTQTPSHQVTQMGQEVILRCVPISNHLYFYWYRQILGQKVEFLVSFYNNEISEKSEIFDDQFSVERPDGSNFTLKIRSTKLEDSAMYFCASSPGRRNTEAFFGQGTRLTVV.

The chain recombines TRBV7-2 with TRBJ2-7; no definite D call. The length of the CDR3 is 11 residues. Trimming pared 5 bases from V and 4 bases from J, leaving 6 bases between. Germline V gene data show CDR1 as SGHTA and CDR2 as FQGNSA. The CDR3 sequence is CASSDRYEQYF. The DNA for the CDR3 is TGTGCCAGCAGCGATAGGTACGAGCAGTACTTC.

Turning to this clonotype: A junction end diverges from the germline sequence, so it may reflect a read error. The gene calls are TRBV27 and TRBJ1-1; no definite D call. This CDR3 has 13 residues. Germline V CDR1 and CDR2: MNHEY, SMNVEV (reference sequence). CDR3 in amino acids: CASSYVARTDAFF. CDR3 bases: TGTGCCAGCAGTTATGTAGCCCGCACTGATGCTTTCTTT.

This clonotype came up many times. One end of the junction varies from germline; a read error may be responsible. The rearrangement joins TRBV5-1 to TRBJ1-1; D uncertain. This CDR3 has 12 amino acids. The V gene's germline CDR1 is SGHRS and CDR2 YFSETQ. CDR3 loop: CASSLGDTEAFF. The CDR3, as DNA: TGTGCCAGCAGCCTCGGGGACACTGAAGCTTTCTTT.

This clonotype came up a few times. The rearrangement links TRBV27 to TRBJ1-5; D unresolved. The germline V gene encodes CDR1 MNHEY and CDR2 SMNVEV (reference sequence). V shed 0 bases and J shed 9 bases, with 6 bases lying between them. The CDR3 has 12 amino acids. The DNA for the CDR3 is TGTGCCAGCAGTTTATCGAACGGGCCCCAGCATTTT. Protein sequence: CASSLSNGPQHF.

This clonotype was found a few times. At one end the junction does not follow the germline gene, possibly because of a read error. This chain joins TRBV20-1 and TRBJ2-3, with D hard to call. The CDR3 length is 10 residues. The germline CDR1 and CDR2 sequences are DFQATT and SNEGSKA (reference sequence). CDR3 loop: CSVPSDTQYF. The CDR3 DNA reads as TGCAGTGTCCCCTCAGATACGCAGTACTTT.

This clonotype was recorded many times. V is TRBV5-8 and J is TRBJ1-3; D may be TRBD1 (6 bases). Germline-derived CDR1 and CDR2 are SGHTS and YDEGEE. Deletions cut 3 bases from V and 2 bases from J, with 12 bases between. There are 15 residues in the CDR3. This CDR3 is CASSYRTVAGNTIYF. Here the CDR3 DNA reads TGTGCCAGCAGCTATCGGACAGTAGCTGGAAACACCATATATTTT.

This clonotype was recorded at least ten times. V is TRBV2 and J is TRBJ1-5; D unclear. Germline loops: CDR1 SNHLY, CDR2 FYNNEI. Trimming took 5 bases from V and 3 from J, leaving 5 bases between them. The CDR3 runs 12 residues. The CDR3 protein is CASSRANQPQHF. In DNA form, the CDR3 reads TGTGCCAGCAGTCGGGCCAATCAGCCCCAGCATTTT.

This clonotype was seen ten or more times. This chain connects TRBV7-2 to TRBJ1-1; 8 positions match TRBD1. Trimming took 5 bases from V and 7 from J; bases not matched to a gene: 9. The CDR3 covers 14 residues. CDR1 is SGHTA, CDR2 FQGNSA, per germline. The CDR3 nucleotides read TGTGCCAGCAGCCCACGGACAGGGAGGGGTGAAGCTTTCTTT. Its protein product is CASSPRTGRGEAFF. The full variable domain, completed using reference TRBV7-2 and TRBJ1-1, is GAGVSQSPSNKVTEKGKDVELRCDPISGHTALYWYRQSLGQGLEFLIYFQGNSAPDKSGLPSDRFSAERTGGSVSTLTIQRTQQEDSAVYLCASSPRTGRGEAFFGQGTRLTVV.

This clonotype was recorded a few times. This chain uses TRBV6-1 with TRBJ2-7; D remains ambiguous. V was cut by 2 bases and J by 2 bases, with 10 bases left in between. Germline CDR1 is MNHNS and CDR2 is SASEGT. This CDR3 comprises 14 residues. CDR3 bases: TGTGCCAGCAGTGAAATAGCAGCCCCCTACGAGCAGTACTTC. Its protein is CASSEIAAPYEQYF.

On this clonotype: The CDR3 carries no conserved terminal phenylalanine or tryptophan, so it likely arises from a read error. The rearrangement joins TRBV19 to TRBJ2-2; 8 bases agree with TRBD1. Germline CDR1 LNHDA, CDR2 SQIVND (reference sequence). This CDR3 spans 15 amino acids. Trimming at V came to 5 bases and at J to 2 bases, leaving 4 bases not matched to a gene. Written as DNA, the CDR3 is TGTGCCAGTAGTGGGGACAGGATTAACACCGGGGAGCTGTTTTAT. This sequence encodes CASSGDRINTGELFY.

This sequence joins TRBV5-1 and TRBJ2-2; D is tentatively TRBD1 or TRBD2 (5 bases each). This CDR3 has 15 amino acids. V lost 2 bases and J 0 bases, leaving 8 bases between the germline ends. Germline-derived CDR1 and CDR2 are SGHRS and YFSETQ. The CDR3 region is CASSFEGPNTGELFF. DNA of the CDR3: TGCGCCAGCAGCTTCGAGGGGCCGAACACCGGGGAGCTGTTTTTT.

The sample holds a few counts of this clonotype. The genes are TRBV7-6 and TRBJ2-2; D perhaps matches TRBD2 (6 bases). Deletions cut 5 bases from V and 1 base from J, with 14 bases between. CDR3 length: 16 amino acids. Germline CDR1 reads SGHVS; CDR2 reads FNYEAQ. CDR3 region: CASSPTRTMNTGELFF. In DNA form, the CDR3 reads TGTGCCAGCAGCCCTACCCGGACTATGAACACCGGGGAGCTGTTTTTT.